This TCR beta chain is drawn from a study of tumor-infiltrating lymphocytes in primary liver carcinoma. In the study overall: Patients included men and women of 30 to 69 years. Study-wide findings and caveats: Tumor-adjacent and tumor-blood pairs shared less of their repertoires than tumor region pairs shared.

In germline, CDR1 is MNHEY, CDR2 SVGAGI. J gave up 7 bases and V 6 bases, and 15 bases lay outside the gene matches. The CDR3 is 17 residues long. TCR beta cDNA was prepared out of 450 to 500 ng total RNA by means of a constant-region primer. Libraries for TCR beta were built through three nested multiplex PCR rounds, which together made up a slightly modified ARM-PCR procedure. Two initial PCR rounds of 10 to 11 cycles each paired TRBV1-TRBV30 forward primers with a C-beta reverse primer. MiXCR, applied by TCRdb to the multiplex PCR reads, yields one record per CDR3 protein. The data show 55,000 to 65,000 distinct CDR3 sequences, about two thirds seen once. Without any cell sorting, 20-30 mg of bulk tissue yielded co-extracted RNA and DNA. This clonotype came up many times. Its specificity is unknown.

Sequencing was done on a sample of liver tumor tissue from sampling region 2. Documented subset: tumor region T2, inferior pole. The source of this sequence is a man between 35 and 55 years old with primary liver carcinoma and hepatitis B virus infection. The chain employs TRBV6-5 and TRBJ2-1; 10 bases fit TRBD1. CDR3 bases: TGTGCCAGCAGCCCCTCCTTCGTTAGGGGACAGGGGAATGAGCAGTTCTTC. Translating it yields CASSPSFVRGQGNEQFF.